There are a few counts of the clone carrying this T cell receptor beta chain. This entry comes from a study of OX40 agonist ivuxolimab in advanced cancers. For the study at large: A partial response was reached by three patients: one with hepatocellular carcinoma and two with cutaneous melanoma.

TCRdb's table, derived via immunoSEQ multiplex PCR, lists solely in-frame clones and lacks some. Of tens of thousands of clones in the sample, approximately 84% are singletons; the top ten hold approximately 4.6%. Autoimmune disease history or systemic immunosuppression meant exclusion. Germline CDR1 SGDLS, CDR2 YYNGEE. V lost 0 bases and J 2 bases, leaving 11 bases between the germline ends. CDR3 length equals 15 residues. The rearrangement links TRBV9 to TRBJ1-1; no reliable D call. Sample: CD4+ or CD8+ T cells sorted from blood, taken in a trial of the OX40 agonist ivuxolimab. This clonotype originated in an adult with an advanced solid tumor such as melanoma, head and neck, liver or kidney cancer. The CDR3 protein is CASSVGTGVNTEAFF. DNA of the CDR3: TGTGCCAGCAGCGTAGGGACCGGGGTCAACACTGAAGCTTTCTTT. The entire variable domain, with the rest obtained from reference TRBV9 and TRBJ1-1, is as follows: DSGVTQTPKHLITATGQRVTLRCSPRSGDLSVYWYQQSLDQGLQFLIQYYNGEERAKGNILERFSAQQFPDLHSELNLSSLELGDSALYFCASSVGTGVNTEAFFGQGTRLTVV.